This TCR beta chain was identified in a study of immune aging and cytomegalovirus after organ transplant (dated by TCRdb to about 2021). For the wider study: All transplant recipients received three-drug immunosuppression with prednisone, tacrolimus, and mycophenolate.

Libraries were prepared through single-cell sequencing. For sequencing, an Illumina NovaSeq 6000 was employed. The BD Rhapsody Targeted mRNA and AbSeq Reagent Kit was used in a microwell format for cell capture and library preparation. The libraries included TCR, sample tags, AbSeq, and targeted mRNA drawn from the Human T-Cell Expression Panel together with custom TOX and TOX2 primers. An Illumina NovaSeq was used to sequence the libraries. The authors' pipeline ran thus. The analysis covered fewer than 13,000 cells in total, of which about 7,000 were CD8 T cells and a few thousand were CD8 T cells with an identifiable TCR CDR3. Raw data were processed with the BD Rhapsody Targeted Analysis Pipeline with V(D)J processing on the Seven Bridges Genomics platform. Quality control, Sample Tag demultiplexing with Lex-BDSMK, clone identification with VDJ Explorer, and Seurat clustering were performed in SeqGeq 1.6.0. A clone was considered non-expanded if it made up <1% of CD8 T cells, and considered a clonal expansion if it made up >2.5% of the sample. TCRdb handled the public reads itself, with Q25 trimming in fastp and clone calling in MiXCR, and kept productive beta chains. Rows are combined by CDR3 protein, so each entry shows the most common genes and DNA. The V and J calls here are based on TCRdb, not the publication. Counted in this sample were about 21,000 distinct CDR3 sequences; roughly a third of them appeared once. The ten largest clones take up less than 30% of the sample.

The meaning of the sample's time point label: five sample-tagged time points from pre-transplant (day -1) to day 368 post-transplant, pooled. Thawed PBMC were stimulated with a CMV IE-1 overlapping peptide library for 11 to 12 hours, with no transport inhibitors added. After thawing, cells rested overnight before stimulation in R10 medium with CD28/CD49d costimulation. The IE-1 peptide library was made up of 15-amino-acid peptides, each overlapping by 11 amino acids. Samples from each time point were barcoded using BD Single-Cell Multiplexing Kit Sample Tags, then pooled and stained with oligo-conjugated anti-CD45RA and sorting antibodies. A BD FACSAria III was used to sort CMV-responsive CD8+CD137+ and CD4+CD154+ T cells at 4-way purity. Blood was drawn into EDTA vacutainers and was processed by Ficoll gradient within 1-24 hours. This clonotype was found many times. Its antigen is not yet known. No quality values exist for individual bases; no much larger clone is one base distant.

Unmatched junction bases come to 1, with V trimmed by 3 bases and J by 6 bases. Counted from cysteine to phenylalanine, this CDR3 has 12 amino acids. Just CDR3 DNA is preserved here, 36 bases in frame from base 1. Study-wide conclusions, independent of this receptor: Large clones contained a bigger proportion of TEMRA cells, and over time the seven largest clones (1904 cells) picked up aged and TEMRA cells and lost TCM cells. Because CD57 was not measured in the sequencing data, a conservative gene-based aging definition was used instead. Aged-phenotype cells increased post-transplant regardless of clone size, earlier in large clones (days 200-264) than small clones, following viremia.

This receptor chain uses TRBV12-3 or TRBV12-4 and TRBJ1-2; TRBD1 lines up with 7 middle nucleotides. The source of this sequence is a female donor who had a heart transplant and CMV viremia. Here the sequenced sample was CMV peptide-activated CD4+ and CD8+ T cells sorted from blood, taken at five time points, pooled. Taken with the paper, the label for cell subset or site translates to: sorted CD8+CD137+ and CD4+CD154+ T cells after about 12 h CMV IE-1 peptide stimulation. Here the CDR3 is given as CASSLTGNGYTF. The bases read TGTGCCAGCAGTTTGACAGGGAATGGCTACACCTTC.